A single sample is the source of the 19 T cell receptor beta chains below, sequenced in a study of T cells in localized non-small cell lung cancer. Libraries were prepared by immunoSEQ multiplex PCR; TCRdb keeps only in-frame clonotypes and omits some of them. This table has 75,000 to 95,000 clones, 80% appearing once. Specimen: PBMCs, collected before any cancer treatment. These receptors were taken from a man between 35 and 75 years old with stage II squamous cell lung carcinoma.

This clone was detected a few times. The chain couples TRBV7-2 to TRBJ2-1; no clear D gene. The V end lost 4 bases, the J end lost 12 bases, and 13 bases lay between the germline ends. This CDR3 region has 12 residues. Germline V gives CDR1 SGHTA, CDR2 FQGNSA. CDR3 DNA sequence: TGTGCCAGCAGCTCGGACGGATTTTCGCAGTTCTTC. Protein: CASSSDGFSQFF. Full variable domain (missing parts from reference TRBV7-2 and TRBJ2-1): GAGVSQSPSNKVTEKGKDVELRCDPISGHTALYWYRQSLGQGLEFLIYFQGNSAPDKSGLPSDRFSAERTGGSVSTLTIQRTQQEDSAVYLCASSSDGFSQFFGPGTRLTVL.

With regard to this clone: This could be a read error, since a much larger clone is one nucleotide away. The CDR3 coding sequence is TGTGCCAGCAGTGAAGGGGCGGGGGGCTATGGCTACACCTTC. Amino acids: CASSEGAGGYGYTF. The rearrangement uses TRBV6-1 and TRBJ1-2; possible D gene TRBD1, 5 bases. This CDR3 has 14 residues. The germline gives CDR1 MNHNS, CDR2 SASEGT. Trimming left V 1 base short and J 4 bases short, with 10 bases between.

This clone was recorded once. The chain employs TRBV4-1 and TRBJ2-1, with 13 bases fitting TRBD2. The trim removed 5 bases at V and 8 bases at J, leaving 15 bases unmatched. CDR1 is MGHRA and CDR2 is YSYEKL in the germline V gene. This CDR3 contains 18 residues. The CDR3 DNA is TGCGCCAGCAGCAAAGGAGGTCCGGGGACTAGCGGGATGGATGAGCAGTTCTTC. Protein: CASSKGGPGTSGMDEQFF.

The chain couples TRBV5-1 to TRBJ1-2; perhaps TRBD1 as D (5 bases). Trimming shortened V by 1 base and J by 0 bases, and 16 bases separated the two germline ends. Germline V gene sequence: CDR1 SGHRS, CDR2 YFSETQ. The CDR3 consists of 17 residues. Here the CDR3 reads CASSLIPGGVANYGYTF. The DNA for the CDR3 is TGCGCCAGCAGCTTGATTCCCGGGGGGGTAGCTAACTATGGCTACACCTTC.

The V and J genes are TRBV19 and TRBJ1-5; TRBD1 might be the D (5 bases). CDR1 is LNHDA and CDR2 is SQIVND in the germline V gene (reference sequence). The CDR3 runs 15 residues. The V end was cut by 3 bases, the J end by 0 bases, with 9 bases between. The chain's CDR3 is CASSISGRSNQPQHF. CDR3 DNA: TGTGCCAGTAGTATTTCGGGACGTAGCAATCAGCCCCAGCATTTT.

The chain is built from TRBV7-3 and TRBJ2-5; TRBD1 might be the D (6 bases). The CDR3 spans 16 residues. Germline V gives CDR1 SGHTA, CDR2 FQGTGA. V shed 5 bases and J shed 2 bases, with 18 bases lying between them. CDR3 loop: CASSPDGLGGQETQYF. The CDR3, as DNA: TGTGCCAGCAGCCCCGACGGGTTAGGGGGTCAAGAGACCCAGTACTTC. Looking up the rest from reference TRBV7-3 and TRBJ2-5 gives the full variable domain: GAGVSQTPSNKVTEKGKYVELRCDPISGHTALYWYRQSLGQGPEFLIYFQGTGAADDSGLPNDRFFAVRPEGSVSTLKIQRTERGDSAVYLCASSPDGLGGQETQYFGPGTRLLVL.

The chain couples TRBV6-5 to TRBJ2-5, with TRBD2 as a possible D gene (6 bases). In germline, CDR1 is MNHEY, CDR2 SVGAGI. This CDR3 spans 12 amino acids. Trimming cost V 6 bases and J 5 bases, with 10 bases left between them. CDR3 bases: TGTGCCAGCAGCCTGGGACTCGAGACCCAGTACTTC. Amino acid sequence: CASSLGLETQYF.

The chain carries TRBV27 and TRBJ1-6; D gene unclear. The CDR3 runs 14 residues. Germline CDR1 is MNHEY and CDR2 is SMNVEV (reference sequence). Trimming removed 7 bases from V and 7 bases from J, with 14 bases in between. CDR3 protein: CASTPMVRNSPLHF. The CDR3 nucleotides are TGTGCCAGCACCCCGATGGTTCGAAATTCACCCCTCCACTTT.

This clone showed up just once. The V gene is TRBV6-6, the J gene TRBJ2-4; D remains ambiguous. CDR1 and CDR2 (germline): MNHNY, SVGAGI (reference sequence). The germline V and J ends were trimmed by 1 base and 9 bases, with 4 bases remaining between them. This CDR3 has 11 amino acids. This CDR3 reads CASSYLSIQYF. The DNA of the CDR3 is TGTGCCAGCAGTTACTTGAGCATTCAGTACTTC.

V gene TRBV2 combines with J gene TRBJ2-5, with 9 bases fitting TRBD2. The CDR3 contains 16 residues. Trimming took 6 bases from V and 3 from J; bases not matched to a gene: 11. CDR1 is SNHLY and CDR2 is FYNNEI in the germline V gene. This CDR3 is CASRRLVAGVKETQYF. The CDR3 DNA reads TGTGCCAGCAGGAGGTTGGTAGCGGGAGTAAAAGAGACCCAGTACTTC.

The V gene is TRBV2, the J gene TRBJ2-2; D gene ambiguous. Between the trimmed V and J ends, which lost 5 bases and 1 base, there was a span of 2 bases. This CDR3 is built from 12 residues. CDR1 is SNHLY and CDR2 is FYNNEI in the germline V gene. The CDR3 DNA sequence: TGTGCCAGCAGTCTGAACACCGGGGAGCTGTTTTTT. Amino acids: CASSLNTGELFF.

This chain joins TRBV5-1 and TRBJ2-7; 7 bases match TRBD1. Germline-derived CDR1 and CDR2 are SGHRS and YFSETQ. This CDR3 region has 14 residues. V dropped 0 bases and J dropped 4; count of bases not matched to a gene: 4. The CDR3 here is CASSLAGGDYEQYF. The CDR3 nucleotides read TGCGCCAGCAGCTTGGCAGGGGGAGATTACGAGCAGTACTTC.

CDR3 coding DNA: TGCGCCAGCAGCTTGGGAGCTAGCGCGCCCCGAGGACATGAGCAGTTCTTC. It specifies CASSLGASAPRGHEQFF. J is TRBJ2-1 and V is TRBV5-1; maybe TRBD2 (6 bases). The germline CDR1 and CDR2 sequences are SGHRS and YFSETQ. CDR3 length: 17 amino acids. With 0 bases removed from V and 8 bases from J, the gap between germline ends came to 21 bases.

J is TRBJ2-7 and V is TRBV10-3, with 7 bases aligning to TRBD2. V trimming: 11 bases; J trimming: 4 bases; junction bases outside the gene matches: 5. The CDR3 loop spans 11 amino acids. Germline CDR1 ENHRY, CDR2 SYGVKD. Here the CDR3 DNA reads TGTGCCGCGGGGGACGGGTACGAGCAGTACTTC. It translates to CAAGDGYEQYF.

The V gene is TRBV7-9, the J gene TRBJ1-2; a possible D gene is TRBD1 (6 bases). Between the trimmed V and J ends, which lost 4 bases and 5 bases, there was a span of 14 bases. Germline loops: CDR1 SEHNR, CDR2 FQNEAQ (reference sequence). The CDR3 extends over 14 amino acids. Written as DNA, the CDR3 is TGTGCCAGCAGCTCCCCCGGGACACAATATGGCTACACCTTC. Its protein product is CASSSPGTQYGYTF.

The chain couples TRBV6-6 to TRBJ1-2; D is possibly TRBD1 (6 bases). This CDR3 contains 14 residues. Germline V lookup: CDR1 MNHNY, CDR2 SVGAGI (reference sequence). V lost 2 bases and J 4 bases, leaving 11 bases between the germline ends. The CDR3 here is CASSYATGTYGYTF. In nucleotides, the CDR3 is TGTGCCAGCAGTTACGCGACAGGTACCTATGGCTACACCTTC.

The V call is TRBV5-1, the J call TRBJ2-6; 11 positions match TRBD1. CDR3 length: 18 amino acids. The germline V gene has CDR1 SGHRS and CDR2 YFSETQ. V was clipped by 2 bases and J by 2 bases; unmatched bases: 6. CDR3 in DNA: TGCGCCAGCAGCTTCGCTGGGACAGGGGGTACTGGGGCCAACGTCCTGACTTTC. Protein sequence: CASSFAGTGGTGANVLTF.

This clone came up a few times. This chain uses TRBV28 with TRBJ1-5; no firm D call. The germline V gene encodes CDR1 MDHEN and CDR2 SYDVKM. Between the trimmed V and J ends, which lost 3 bases and 1 base, there was a span of 13 bases. The CDR3 contains 16 residues. CDR3 nucleotide sequence: TGTGCCAGCAGTTTCCCTCAGGCGGTGAGCAATCAGCCCCAGCATTTT. Its translation: CASSFPQAVSNQPQHF.

This clone was observed a single time. The chain couples TRBV4-3 to TRBJ2-7, with D perhaps assigned TRBD1 or TRBD2 (5 bases each). CDR3 size: 14 residues. Germline V gives CDR1 LGHNA, CDR2 YSLEER. Trimming cost V 0 bases and J 7 bases, with 13 bases left between them. The CDR3 protein is CASSQESGTGEQYF. CDR3 DNA: TGCGCCAGCAGCCAAGAATCAGGGACGGGTGAGCAGTACTTC.